This T cell receptor (beta chain) was recovered during a study of blood T cell repertoires in COVID-19 (dated by TCRdb to 2020 to 2022). Turning to the overall study: The collaborator samples originated in the United States, Italy and Spain and spanned the acute and convalescent phases of COVID-19. The prospective study material was composed of cDNA or gDNA derived from T cells, B-cell-depleted T cells, or PBMCs. Deeply sampled blood TCRbeta repertoires from subjects exposed to, actively infected with, or recovered from COVID-19 were included in the dataset. The repertoires were made available in a free public database intended to serve as a resource for research on the immune response to SARS-CoV-2. Samples came from the ongoing ImmuneRACE study (first 160 participants) plus 1,254 subjects from 6 global collaborators. Nearly every sample came with metadata listing a de-identified subject ID, COVID-19 status, age in years and sex. Where HLA class I and class II types were available, the types were taken from metadata supplied by the sample provider, not from assay-based typing.

As for this clone: The target of this receptor is not known. Base qualities were left out, and no much larger clone turns up one base away.

The immunoSEQ Assay, a bias-controlled multiplex PCR, was used to amplify TCRbeta CDR3 regions from genomic DNA. As for how the authors treated the data: Within the assay, amplification of reference gene primers was used to estimate how many nucleated cells each sample contained. Sequence reads were collapsed and filtered to measure the absolute abundance of every unique TCRbeta CDR3 rearrangement. For each sample, productive Simpson clonality was calculated as the square root of Simpson's diversity index over productive rearrangements. Entries here come from immuneACCESS through TCRdb and include only in-frame sequences with V and J called. Some clones fail to appear in such tables; in the studies checked, an unresolved V gene covers under half of the shortfall, and the cause of the remainder is unknown. That table gives V, J and clone size, and the DNA gave D and trimming. The sample table records more than 200,000 clones; roughly nine tenths of these occur just once. The ten largest clones represent roughly 0.7% of the sample.

The paper as a whole reports these results and caveats: The amount of clinical and demographic metadata varied by source and participant and was provided uncurated.

The germline V gene (reference sequence) provides CDR1 MNHNY and CDR2 SVGAGI. V ends up 6 bases short and J 6 bases short, with an unmatched junction base count of 11. Including cysteine and phenylalanine, the CDR3 has 14 amino acids. Only the CDR3 DNA is retained, 42 bases long and in frame from the first base. Each collaborating institution followed its own protocols to collect whole blood in K2EDTA tubes. Collaborator samples were shipped for TCRbeta analysis as frozen whole blood, isolated PBMCs, or DNA extracted from either sample type. Sequenced material: peripheral blood. The TCR originated in a man between 40 and 49 years old with acute or convalescent COVID-19. The chain couples TRBV6-6 to TRBJ2-7; 7 junctional bases match TRBD1. Here the CDR3 is given as CASRTRQGPSEQYF. The sequence in DNA is TGTGCCAGCAGAACCAGACAGGGCCCCTCCGAGCAGTACTTC.